Shown below are 16 T cell receptor beta chains from a single sample sequenced in a study of OX40 agonist ivuxolimab in advanced cancers. Libraries were prepared by immunoSEQ multiplex PCR; TCRdb keeps only in-frame clonotypes and omits some of them. The sample gives approximately 61,000 clones, 80% to 95% of which show up once; roughly a sixth is in the top ten. Here the sequenced sample was CD4+ or CD8+ T cells sorted from blood, taken in a trial of the OX40 agonist ivuxolimab. The receptors come from an adult with an advanced solid tumor such as melanoma, head and neck, liver or kidney cancer.

This clone is a singleton in its sample. The chain combines TRBV27 with TRBJ1-6; maybe TRBD1 (6 bases). Germline V lookup: CDR1 MNHEY, CDR2 SMNVEV (reference sequence). V lost 6 bases and J lost 8, with 17 bases in between. The CDR3 totals 15 residues. The CDR3 nucleotides are TGTGCCAGCAGACCAGGGGTCCCTGTGGATTCACCCCTCCACTTT. Translation gives CASRPGVPVDSPLHF.

The V and J genes are TRBV18 and TRBJ2-3, with 11 bases fitting TRBD2. CDR1 KGHSH and CDR2 LQKENI come from the germline V gene. Trimming cost V 6 bases and J 5 bases; bases outside gene matches: 7. The CDR3 consists of 15 residues. CDR3 nucleotide sequence: TGTGCCAGCTCGCGGATTGGGACTAGCGGAGATACGCAGTATTTT. Protein sequence: CASSRIGTSGDTQYF.

This clone was observed a single time. The rearrangement links TRBV5-8 to TRBJ1-2; the D gene is possibly TRBD1 (6 bases). V dropped 2 bases and J dropped 0 bases, with 23 bases sitting between them. Per the germline V gene, CDR1 is SGHTS and CDR2 is YDEGEE. The CDR3 contains 19 residues. CDR3 in DNA: TGTGCCAGCAGCTTTCGGGGGGCCCACCCCACAATAGCTAACTATGGCTACACCTTC. Its protein is CASSFRGAHPTIANYGYTF.

The CDR3 spells CASSLMKLGFGTEAFF. The CDR3 DNA follows: TGCGCCAGCAGCTTAATGAAGTTAGGGTTTGGGACTGAAGCTTTCTTT. The chain joins TRBV5-1 to TRBJ1-1; D unclear. The CDR3 extends over 16 amino acids. Per the germline V gene, CDR1 is SGHRS and CDR2 is YFSETQ. V was shortened by 2 bases and J by 5 bases, with 19 bases between the two germline ends.

The chain links TRBV5-6 to TRBJ1-1; D gene unclear. CDR1 SGHDT and CDR2 YYEEEE come from the germline V gene. Trimming took off 7 bases at V and 1 base at J, with 11 bases between the two ends. This CDR3 contains 13 residues. DNA for the CDR3: TGTGCCAGCCAAATAGGGTGGAACACTGAAGCTTTCTTT. This sequence encodes CASQIGWNTEAFF.

V is TRBV7-9 and J is TRBJ2-5; D is perhaps TRBD2 (5 bases). Germline V gene data show CDR1 as SEHNR and CDR2 as FQNEAQ (reference sequence). The V end lost 5 bases, the J end lost 5 bases, and 21 bases lay between the germline ends. There are 16 residues in the CDR3. The CDR3 is CASSRRTGIVWETQYF. DNA for the CDR3: TGTGCCAGCAGCCGGAGGACCGGGATAGTTTGGGAGACCCAGTACTTC.

This chain uses TRBV5-1 with TRBJ2-7; D is unclear. Germline loops: CDR1 SGHRS, CDR2 YFSETQ. CDR3 length: 11 amino acids. V lost 2 bases to trimming and J lost 4 bases, with 4 bases between them. CDR3 region: CASSLEYEQYF. The CDR3 DNA reads as TGCGCCAGCAGCTTAGAGTACGAGCAGTACTTC.

The CDR3 spells CASSEGTPSSYNSPLHF. The CDR3 DNA sequence: TGTGCCAGCAGTGAAGGGACACCGAGCTCCTATAATTCACCCCTCCACTTT. The J gene is TRBJ1-6, the V gene TRBV6-1; TRBD1 might be the D (5 bases). V was cut by 1 base and J by 0 bases, with 10 bases left in between. Germline loops: CDR1 MNHNS, CDR2 SASEGT. The length of the CDR3 is 17 residues.

The chain combines TRBV19 with TRBJ1-6; 7 nucleotides match TRBD1. V lost 3 bases to trimming and J lost 5 bases; unmatched junction nucleotides: 10. Germline V gene data show CDR1 as LNHDA and CDR2 as SQIVND (reference sequence). CDR3 length: 17 residues. For the CDR3, the DNA is TGTGCCAGTAGTATCCTGCCTGGACAGGATAATAATTCACCCCTCCACTTT. This gives the protein CASSILPGQDNNSPLHF.

V gene TRBV15 combines with J gene TRBJ2-1, with D tentatively TRBD1 or TRBD2 (6 bases each). The germline gives CDR1 LNHNV, CDR2 YYDKDF (reference sequence). V was pared by 5 bases and J by 4 bases, with 33 bases between. This CDR3 is 21 amino acids long. DNA for the CDR3: TGTGCCACCAGCGGCCCGGAGGGGGGAACCGCCGAGGGTGAACTTTACAATGAGCAGTTCTTC. It is translated as CATSGPEGGTAEGELYNEQFF.

The chain is built from TRBV19 and TRBJ2-3, with 7 bases that match TRBD2. The V gene's germline CDR1 is LNHDA and CDR2 SQIVND (reference sequence). Trimming took 3 bases from V and 6 from J; bases not matched to a gene: 12. The CDR3 has 16 amino acids. The CDR3: CASSIRTRSLFDTQYF. In DNA form, the CDR3 reads TGTGCCAGTAGTATCCGGACTAGATCGCTTTTTGATACGCAGTATTTT.

This chain joins TRBV7-6 and TRBJ1-1; perhaps TRBD1 as D (6 bases). The CDR3 is made up of 13 amino acids. Between the trimmed V and J ends, which lost 5 bases and 1 base, there was a span of 8 bases. Germline CDR1 and CDR2: SGHVS and FNYEAQ. This CDR3 is CASSQTGNTEAFF. The CDR3 DNA reads as TGTGCCAGCAGCCAGACAGGGAACACTGAAGCTTTCTTT.

The CDR3 protein is CASSAGEGNQETQYF. The DNA for the CDR3 is TGTGCCAGCAGCGCCGGCGAGGGGAACCAAGAGACCCAGTACTTC. This chain uses TRBV9 with TRBJ2-5; either TRBD1 or TRBD2 may supply D (5 bases each). The germline V and J ends were trimmed by 3 bases and 0 bases, with 12 bases remaining between them. CDR1 is SGDLS, CDR2 YYNGEE, per germline. This CDR3 is built from 15 residues. The full variable domain, completed using reference TRBV9 and TRBJ2-5, is DSGVTQTPKHLITATGQRVTLRCSPRSGDLSVYWYQQSLDQGLQFLIQYYNGEERAKGNILERFSAQQFPDLHSELNLSSLELGDSALYFCASSAGEGNQETQYFGPGTRLLVL.

Comment on this clone: One end of the junction is discordant with germline, which a read error may explain. The chain employs TRBV28 and TRBJ2-7; TRBD1 agrees at 7 bases. Germline-derived CDR1 and CDR2 are MDHEN and SYDVKM. This CDR3 has 12 residues. CDR3: CASSPTTGWRFF. The CDR3 nucleotides read TGTGCCAGCAGTCCTACGACAGGGTGGCGCTTCTTC.

The V gene is TRBV6-1, the J gene TRBJ1-2; D perhaps matches TRBD1 (5 bases). The CDR3 is made up of 15 amino acids. Germline assignment: CDR1 MNHNS and CDR2 SASEGT. The V gene lost 8 bases and the J gene lost 5 bases, with 21 bases spanning the gap. The CDR3 loop reads CASSSPGGGGYGYTF. CDR3 coding DNA: TGTGCCAGCTCCTCACCTGGGGGGGGAGGGTATGGCTACACCTTC.

This sequence joins TRBV5-6 and TRBJ2-1; possible D gene TRBD1, 7 bases. V was pared by 0 bases and J by 1 base, with 14 bases between. This CDR3 is built from 17 residues. The germline V gene encodes CDR1 SGHDT and CDR2 YYEEEE. Written as DNA, the CDR3 is TGTGCCAGCAGCTTGGACGGCGCAGGGGGGTCCTACAATGAGCAGTTCTTC. This sequence encodes CASSLDGAGGSYNEQFF.